These 25 T cell receptor beta chains came from one sample sequenced in a study of OX40 agonist ivuxolimab in advanced cancers. TCRdb keeps only in-frame clones here, not all; method: immunoSEQ multiplex PCR. In the table there are around 16,000 clones, around 79% of which are singletons. This specimen was CD4+ or CD8+ T cells sorted from blood, taken in a trial of the OX40 agonist ivuxolimab. These receptors were obtained from an adult with an advanced solid tumor such as melanoma, head and neck, liver or kidney cancer.

The chain carries TRBV6-7 and TRBJ2-7; TRBD2 matches at 10 bases. TRBV6-7 is classed as an ORF, of uncertain function. The ends lost 5 bases at V and 3 bases at J; junction bases unmatched: 7. This CDR3 spans 15 amino acids. This CDR3 is CASSEGLAGDYEQYF. Here the CDR3 DNA reads TGTGCCAGCAGTGAAGGGCTAGCGGGGGACTACGAGCAGTACTTC.

The chain carries TRBV4-1 and TRBJ2-7, with TRBD2 identical over 7 bases. Germline V lookup: CDR1 MGHRA, CDR2 YSYEKL. V shed 0 bases and J 1 base; nucleotides not matched to a gene: 12. The length of the CDR3 is 18 residues. The CDR3 bases are TGCGCCAGCAGCCAAGACCCCTCTGGGGCGGGGGATTCCTACGAGCAGTACTTC. As protein: CASSQDPSGAGDSYEQYF.

This chain joins TRBV6-5 and TRBJ1-1, with a tentative D call TRBD1 (5 bases). With 2 bases removed from V and 0 bases from J, the gap between germline ends came to 7 bases. The CDR3 sequence is 14 residues long. The germline CDR1 and CDR2 sequences are MNHEY and SVGAGI. DNA for the CDR3: TGTGCCAGCAGTTACGGGACGGTGAACACTGAAGCTTTCTTT. This encodes CASSYGTVNTEAFF.

V usage is TRBV9 and J usage is TRBJ2-4; D unresolved. Germline CDR1 and CDR2: SGDLS and YYNGEE. CDR3 length equals 14 residues. With 3 bases removed from V and 6 bases from J, the gap between germline ends came to 13 bases. The CDR3 is CASSDGRPGNIQYF. Written as DNA, the CDR3 is TGTGCCAGCAGCGACGGACGCCCCGGAAACATTCAGTACTTC.

This clone was counted a single time. The chain links TRBV5-6 to TRBJ2-3, with 14 bases matching TRBD2. V lost 1 base and J lost 5; bases outside the gene matches: 6. This CDR3 comprises 17 residues. Germline V CDR1 and CDR2: SGHDT, YYEEEE. In DNA form, the CDR3 reads TGTGCCAGCAGCTTGAGGACTAGCGGGGGGTTGGAAGATACGCAGTATTTT. Translated, it gives CASSLRTSGGLEDTQYF. The full variable domain, in which reference TRBV5-6 and TRBJ2-3 provide the parts outside the CDR3, is DAGVTQSPTHLIKTRGQQVTLRCSPKSGHDTVSWYQQALGQGPQFIFQYYEEEERQRGNFPDRFSGHQFPNYSSELNVNALLLGDSALYLCASSLRTSGGLEDTQYFGPGTRLTVL.

The chain couples TRBV5-4 to TRBJ2-1; 7 bases are a match to TRBD1. This CDR3 contains 14 residues. Looked up from germline, CDR1 is SGHNT and CDR2 is YYREEE (reference sequence). The ends lost 9 bases at V and 6 bases at J; junction bases unmatched: 12. The CDR3 DNA follows: TGTGCCATAGGGCAGGGGGAGAGAGGCAATGAGCAGTTCTTC. Its protein is CAIGQGERGNEQFF.

This clone was counted only a few times. The rearrangement uses TRBV2 and TRBJ2-1, with TRBD1 identical over 10 bases. Germline V CDR1 and CDR2: SNHLY, FYNNEI. The CDR3 is made up of 16 amino acids. V shed 7 bases, J shed 6 bases, and the junction held 12 bases outside the gene matches. Written as DNA, the CDR3 is TGTGCCAGCATACGTTCGGCGGGACAGGGGTTCAATGAGCAGTTCTTC. Its translation: CASIRSAGQGFNEQFF.

In its sample, this clone was seen a few times. Germline is not matched at one junction end, which may reflect a read error. The chain is built from TRBV7-7 and TRBJ2-5, with TRBD1 identical over 9 bases. The CDR3 is 16 residues long. Germline assignment: CDR1 SSHAT and CDR2 FNYEAQ (reference sequence). The CDR3 DNA reads as TGTGCTAGCAGCTTAGCAGGGGACAGGGCCTCGGAGACCCAGTACTTC. As protein: CASSLAGDRASETQYF.

This chain uses TRBV30 with TRBJ2-7; D might be TRBD2 (6 bases). Germline loops: CDR1 GTSNPN, CDR2 SVGIG (reference sequence). V was pared by 4 bases and J by 4 bases, with 20 bases between. This CDR3 region has 15 residues. In nucleotides, the CDR3 is TGTGCCTGGAAGGGGAGCCGGGACTCCCGTTACGAGCAGTACTTC. Translated, it gives CAWKGSRDSRYEQYF.

This clone was observed a single time. This sequence joins TRBV9 and TRBJ2-1; the match to TRBD1 covers 7 bases. This CDR3 is built from 15 residues. Germline-derived CDR1 and CDR2 are SGDLS and YYNGEE. V lost 0 bases to trimming and J lost 5 bases; unmatched junction nucleotides: 5. CDR3 in DNA: TGTGCCAGCAGCGTAGTTGGAACAGGGGACAATGAGCAGTTCTTC. This encodes CASSVVGTGDNEQFF.

On this clone itself: At one boundary the junction diverges from the germline segment, which might be a read error. The CDR3 here is CASSHISRLQEAQYF. The CDR3 DNA reads TGTGCCAGCAGCCATATTAGCCGGTTACAAGAGGCCCAGTACTTC. V gene TRBV7-9 combines with J gene TRBJ2-5, with D unresolved. CDR1 and CDR2 (germline): SEHNR, FQNEAQ (reference sequence). The CDR3 extends over 15 amino acids.

This chain connects TRBV19 to TRBJ1-1; D gene ambiguous. The CDR3 extends over 18 amino acids. The V end was cut by 0 bases, the J end by 6 bases, with 23 bases between. From germline, CDR1 is LNHDA and CDR2 SQIVND (reference sequence). CDR3 DNA sequence: TGTGCCAGTAGTATAGATCCTTACCCCGAAGGGTGGTCCGCTGAAGCTTTCTTT. As protein: CASSIDPYPEGWSAEAFF.

The gene calls are TRBV13 and TRBJ2-7; 9 nucleotides line up with TRBD1. The V gene's germline CDR1 is PRHDT and CDR2 FYEKMQ (reference sequence). V lost 6 bases, J lost 2 bases, and 8 bases stayed unmatched. This CDR3 has 15 residues. CDR3 in DNA: TGTGCCAGCAGAATGAACCGGGACAGGGCCTACGAGCAGTACTTC. This encodes CASRMNRDRAYEQYF.

The chain recombines TRBV10-3 with TRBJ2-7; D may be TRBD1 or TRBD2 (5 bases each). Germline assignment: CDR1 ENHRY and CDR2 SYGVKD. Trimming took off 4 bases at V and 3 bases at J, with 16 bases between the two ends. The CDR3 totals 15 residues. CDR3 bases: TGTGCCATCAGTGGGCCGGGGCCGAGAGGCTACGAGCAGTACTTC. This sequence encodes CAISGPGPRGYEQYF.

This clone was detected only once. The chain joins TRBV13 to TRBJ2-7; either TRBD1 or TRBD2 may supply D (5 bases each). The CDR3 loop spans 15 amino acids. The germline V gene encodes CDR1 PRHDT and CDR2 FYEKMQ (reference sequence). Trimming shortened V by 5 bases and J by 0 bases, and 14 bases separated the two germline ends. CDR3 DNA sequence: TGTGCCAGCAGCCGAACGGGACGGTTCTCCTACGAGCAGTACTTC. This encodes CASSRTGRFSYEQYF. Based on the CDR3 plus reference TRBV13 and TRBJ2-7, the full variable domain is AAGVIQSPRHLIKEKRETATLKCYPIPRHDTVYWYQQGPGQDPQFLISFYEKMQSDKGSIPDRFSAQQFSDYHSELNMSSLELGDSALYFCASSRTGRFSYEQYFGPGTRLTVT.

The V call is TRBV29-1, the J call TRBJ2-1; the match to TRBD1 covers 7 bases. This CDR3 region has 14 residues. J was trimmed by 9 bases and V by 1 base; bases with no gene match: 9. Germline CDR1 and CDR2: SQVTM and ANQGSEA. CDR3 nucleotide sequence: TGCAGCGTTGAAGCTACCGGGACAGAGCTTGAGCAGTTCTTC. Translating it yields CSVEATGTELEQFF.

A remark on this clone: One junction end disagrees with the germline gene, perhaps due to a read error. The J gene is TRBJ2-3, the V gene TRBV5-1; 11 bases align to TRBD1. This CDR3 has 15 residues. Germline CDR1 is SGHRS and CDR2 is YFSETQ. The CDR3 loop is CASSYRDRGADTQYF. CDR3 coding DNA: TGTGCCAGCAGCTACCGGGACAGGGGGGCAGATACGCAGTATTTT.

In its sample, this clone was seen a few times. CDR3 DNA: TGTGCCAGTAGAGGCCAATTTCAGGGAGCCTACGAGCAGTACTTC. This translates into CASRGQFQGAYEQYF. J is TRBJ2-7 and V is TRBV19, with D tentatively TRBD1 or TRBD2 (5 bases each). Germline CDR1 is LNHDA and CDR2 is SQIVND (reference sequence). Trimming stripped 6 bases from V and 2 bases from J, with 17 bases between. The CDR3 is made up of 15 amino acids.

The rearrangement joins TRBV7-9 to TRBJ2-3; 9 nucleotides align to TRBD1. Germline V gives CDR1 SEHNR, CDR2 FQNEAQ (reference sequence). Germline trimming cut 4 bases from V and 3 bases from J; bases unmatched to any gene: 5. The CDR3 contains 15 residues. CDR3: CASSYRGRGTDTQYF. In DNA form, the CDR3 reads TGTGCCAGCAGCTACAGGGGGCGAGGGACAGATACGCAGTATTTT.

V and J are TRBV4-3 and TRBJ1-2; 7 bases fit TRBD1. The CDR3 has 16 amino acids. The V gene end was trimmed by 0 bases and the J gene end by 5 bases; junction bases not matched to a gene: 9. The V gene's germline CDR1 is LGHNA and CDR2 YSLEER. The CDR3 nucleotides are TGCGCCAGCAGCCAAGAGGTACAGGGGAAACGGTATGGCTACACCTTC. It specifies CASSQEVQGKRYGYTF.

This chain joins TRBV6-6 and TRBJ2-7, with 9 nucleotides matching TRBD2. The CDR3 sequence is 14 residues long. Unmatched junction bases numbered 2, after V lost 2 bases and J lost 3 bases. Germline values: CDR1 MNHNY, CDR2 SVGAGI (reference sequence). The CDR3 bases are TGTGCCAGCAGTTACGGACTAGCGAGCTACGAGCAGTACTTC. It is translated as CASSYGLASYEQYF.

This chain connects TRBV6-5 to TRBJ2-7, with 8 bases aligning to TRBD2. In germline, CDR1 is MNHEY, CDR2 SVGAGI. The CDR3 spans 14 residues. J was trimmed by 6 bases and V by 7 bases; bases with no gene match: 11. The CDR3 reads CASNPGGAWGEQYF. The CDR3 DNA follows: TGTGCCAGCAACCCCGGGGGGGCCTGGGGCGAGCAGTACTTC.

The chain joins TRBV7-6 to TRBJ2-3; 9 nucleotides align to TRBD2. CDR1 and CDR2 (germline): SGHVS, FNYEAQ. CDR3 length equals 14 residues. Trimming cost V 5 bases and J 4 bases; bases outside gene matches: 4. CDR3 nucleotide sequence: TGTGCCAGCAGCATTAGCGGGGGCCCAGATACGCAGTATTTT. Translated, it gives CASSISGGPDTQYF.

The rearrangement uses TRBV7-6 and TRBJ1-1, with TRBD1 identical over 11 bases. Germline trimming cut 3 bases from V and 5 bases from J; bases unmatched to any gene: 2. Per the germline V gene, CDR1 is SGHVS and CDR2 is FNYEAQ. The CDR3 contains 14 residues. Here the CDR3 DNA reads TGTGCCAGCAGCTTTGGACAGGGGGCAACTGAAGCTTTCTTT. Translating it yields CASSFGQGATEAFF.

J is TRBJ2-7 and V is TRBV18; no clear D gene. Germline assignment: CDR1 KGHSH and CDR2 LQKENI. This CDR3 is 15 amino acids long. V gave up 0 bases and J gave up 0 bases, with 9 bases separating them. CDR3 nucleotide sequence: TGTGCCAGCTCACCACCTCCCGGCTACTCCTACGAGCAGTACTTC. It yields the protein CASSPPPGYSYEQYF.